Below are 25 T cell receptor beta chains sequenced from a single sample in a study of OX40 agonist ivuxolimab in advanced cancers. Some clones are missing from TCRdb's copy, which holds only in-frame ones; the method was immunoSEQ multiplex PCR. The sample lists about 110,000 clones; roughly nine tenths were seen once. The sample consisted of CD4+ or CD8+ T cells sorted from blood, taken in a trial of the OX40 agonist ivuxolimab. Receptors were obtained from an adult with an advanced solid tumor such as melanoma, head and neck, liver or kidney cancer.

This clone was picked up a small number of times. The chain carries TRBV5-1 and TRBJ2-1; D remains unclear. Trimming took off 0 bases at V and 6 bases at J, with 7 bases between the two ends. Germline CDR1 is SGHRS and CDR2 is YFSETQ. The CDR3 length is 13 residues. Here the CDR3 DNA reads TGCGCCAGCAGCTTGGAGCGTGGCAATGAGCAGTTCTTC. Encoded protein: CASSLERGNEQFF.

This clone was counted once. The sample has other DNA sequences that encode this CDR3 too. CDR3 residues: CASSLSEGGTEAFF. The CDR3 DNA follows: TGTGCCAGCAGTTTATCCGAAGGGGGAACTGAAGCTTTCTTT. The chain links TRBV28 to TRBJ1-1, with TRBD1 as a possible D gene (6 bases). Germline CDR1 and CDR2: MDHEN and SYDVKM. The CDR3 consists of 14 residues. The ends were cut back, 1 base at V and 5 bases at J, with 11 bases in the middle.

V is TRBV19 and J is TRBJ1-1; no clear D. Germline V gene lookup returns CDR1 LNHDA and CDR2 SQIVND (reference sequence). V lost 5 bases and J lost 8, with 12 bases in between. The CDR3 spans 12 residues. DNA of the CDR3: TGTGCCAGTAGTGTAACAATTGGGGAAGCTTTCTTT. Its protein product is CASSVTIGEAFF.

The V call is TRBV7-2, the J call TRBJ2-7; no clear D. V lost 1 base and J 3 bases, leaving 13 bases between the germline ends. Germline V gene sequence: CDR1 SGHTA, CDR2 FQGNSA. This CDR3 spans 15 amino acids. CDR3 nucleotides: TGTGCCAGCAGCTTAGATGGGGTCAACGGCTACGAGCAGTACTTC. This encodes CASSLDGVNGYEQYF.

This clone was picked up one time. The chain carries TRBV11-1 and TRBJ2-4; no reliable D call. Germline V gives CDR1 SGHAT, CDR2 FQDESV (reference sequence). Trimming pared 7 bases from V and 6 bases from J, leaving 13 bases between. The CDR3 is 13 amino acids. Here the CDR3 reads CASTQGSRNIQYF. The CDR3 DNA sequence: TGTGCCAGCACTCAAGGTAGTCGAAACATTCAGTACTTC.

This clone was detected a few times. This chain uses TRBV7-2 with TRBJ1-1; D gene uncertain. Germline CDR1 SGHTA, CDR2 FQGNSA. Trimming took 2 bases from V and 2 from J, leaving 15 bases between them. CDR3 length equals 16 residues. CDR3 region: CASSLTYSHPNTEAFF. The CDR3 nucleotides are TGTGCCAGCAGCTTAACGTACAGCCACCCTAACACTGAAGCTTTCTTT.

This clone occurred once. The V call is TRBV15, the J call TRBJ2-1; D not certain. CDR1 and CDR2 (germline): LNHNV, YYDKDF (reference sequence). This CDR3 contains 14 residues. V was trimmed by 4 bases and J by 4 bases, leaving 11 bases between them. The CDR3 nucleotides are TGTGCCACCAGCAAGTATGGGTCGTACAATGAGCAGTTCTTC. As protein: CATSKYGSYNEQFF. Combining the CDR3 with reference TRBV15 and TRBJ2-1 gives the whole variable domain DAMVIQNPRYQVTQFGKPVTLSCSQTLNHNVMYWYQQKSSQAPKLLFHYYDKDFNNEADTPDNFQSRRPNTSFCFLDIRSPGLGDTAMYLCATSKYGSYNEQFFGPGTRLTVL.

The V call is TRBV29-1, the J call TRBJ1-2; 7 bases match TRBD1. This CDR3 has 14 amino acids. J lost 3 bases, V lost 4 bases, and 8 bases had no gene match. CDR1 and CDR2 (germline): SQVTM, ANQGSEA. CDR3 protein: CSVVPQGRDYGYTF. The CDR3 bases are TGCAGCGTTGTTCCACAGGGGCGGGACTATGGCTACACCTTC.

The rearrangement joins TRBV19 to TRBJ1-1; D is possibly TRBD1 (5 bases). This CDR3 comprises 13 residues. CDR1 and CDR2 (germline): LNHDA, SQIVND (reference sequence). Trimming took off 4 bases at V and 1 base at J, with 7 bases between the two ends. Here the CDR3 DNA reads TGTGCCAGTAGTAAGCAGGGGAACACTGAAGCTTTCTTT. Residues: CASSKQGNTEAFF.

The rearrangement links TRBV7-9 to TRBJ2-2; D is unclear. CDR1 is SEHNR, CDR2 FQNEAQ, per germline (reference sequence). The CDR3 extends over 15 amino acids. With 3 bases removed from V and 5 bases from J, the gap between germline ends came to 13 bases. CDR3 amino acids: CASSFLTAGTGELFF. DNA of the CDR3: TGTGCCAGCAGCTTTTTAACGGCTGGGACCGGGGAGCTGTTTTTT.

This clone was seen once. V is TRBV6-5 and J is TRBJ2-1; 9 bases match TRBD2. The CDR3 runs to 15 residues. V was pared by 0 bases and J by 8 bases, with 5 bases of the junction left unmatched. From germline, CDR1 is MNHEY and CDR2 SVGAGI. The DNA for the CDR3 is TGTGCCAGCAGTTACTCGACTAGCGGAAGAGATGAGCAGTTCTTC. It yields the protein CASSYSTSGRDEQFF.

The J gene is TRBJ1-2, the V gene TRBV19, with 8 bases lining up with TRBD1. The CDR3 consists of 13 residues. V was clipped by 5 bases and J by 2 bases; unmatched bases: 1. Germline values: CDR1 LNHDA, CDR2 SQIVND (reference sequence). CDR3 protein: CASSAGGNYGYTF. The CDR3 nucleotides read TGTGCCAGTAGTGCAGGGGGCAACTATGGCTACACCTTC.

The chain combines TRBV19 with TRBJ2-6; TRBD2 matches at 7 bases. Trimming at V came to 1 base and at J to 1 base, leaving 7 bases not matched to a gene. The CDR3 is 18 amino acids. CDR1 is LNHDA, CDR2 SQIVND, per germline (reference sequence). The CDR3 nucleotides are TGTGCCAGTAGTATAGCCGCACCGGGGGGTTCTGGGGCCAACGTCCTGACTTTC. Translation gives CASSIAAPGGSGANVLTF.

V usage is TRBV6-5 and J usage is TRBJ2-6, with D tentatively TRBD1 (5 bases). Deletions cut 0 bases from V and 2 bases from J, with 5 bases between. This CDR3 spans 15 amino acids. The germline V gene has CDR1 MNHEY and CDR2 SVGAGI. CDR3 bases: TGTGCCAGCAGTTACTCGGGGCCTGGGGCCAACGTCCTGACTTTC. This translates into CASSYSGPGANVLTF.

The J gene is TRBJ2-7, the V gene TRBV5-1, with 8 bases fitting TRBD1. V lost 3 bases to trimming and J lost 1 base; unmatched junction nucleotides: 6. CDR3 length equals 15 residues. Germline CDR1 SGHRS, CDR2 YFSETQ. The CDR3 DNA is TGCGCCAGCAGCTCGCCGGGACAGGTTTCCTACGAGCAGTACTTC. It specifies CASSSPGQVSYEQYF.

This chain joins TRBV7-2 and TRBJ1-1, with 8 bases matching TRBD1. V shed 0 bases and J 2 bases; nucleotides not matched to a gene: 2. The germline CDR1 and CDR2 sequences are SGHTA and FQGNSA. The CDR3 runs to 15 residues. The CDR3 protein is CASSLADRANTEAFF. CDR3 nucleotide sequence: TGTGCCAGCAGCTTAGCGGACAGGGCCAACACTGAAGCTTTCTTT.

The V and J genes are TRBV21-1 and TRBJ1-1. TRBV21-1 is marked as a pseudogene. The CDR3 loop spans 13 amino acids. The CDR3 DNA reads as TGTGCCAGCTCAGGGACGGGCAATTACAAAGCTTTCTTT. This sequence encodes CASSGTGNYKAFF.

The CDR3 coding sequence is TGTGCCAGCAGTACTAAGGGGGTAGACACTGAAGCTTTCTTT. Residues: CASSTKGVDTEAFF. The chain is built from TRBV2 and TRBJ1-1; possibly TRBD1 for D (6 bases). Germline V lookup: CDR1 SNHLY, CDR2 FYNNEI. The CDR3 contains 14 residues. V lost 5 bases and J 3 bases, leaving 13 bases between the germline ends. Full variable domain (rest looked up from reference TRBV2 and TRBJ1-1): EPEVTQTPSHQVTQMGQEVILRCVPISNHLYFYWYRQILGQKVEFLVSFYNNEISEKSEIFDDQFSVERPDGSNFTLKIRSTKLEDSAMYFCASSTKGVDTEAFFGQGTRLTVV.

This rearrangement joins TRBV7-8 to TRBJ2-7; the D is unclear. Germline CDR1 and CDR2: SGHVS and FQNEAQ. The CDR3 runs 14 residues. V dropped 0 bases and J dropped 0 bases, with 6 bases sitting between them. This CDR3 is CASSLAGHSYEQYF. The CDR3 region has the DNA TGTGCCAGCAGCTTAGCCGGGCACTCCTACGAGCAGTACTTC.

The rearrangement uses TRBV6-5 and TRBJ1-2; D remains unclear. Per germline, CDR1 MNHEY and CDR2 SVGAGI. Between the trimmed V and J ends, which lost 8 bases and 4 bases, there was a span of 17 bases. This CDR3 contains 14 residues. The CDR3 loop reads CASHGGEDLYGYTF. The CDR3 coding sequence is TGTGCCAGCCATGGCGGGGAGGATCTCTATGGCTACACCTTC.

This chain links TRBV30 with TRBJ2-5; 8 nucleotides align to TRBD2. Germline V gives CDR1 GTSNPN, CDR2 SVGIG (reference sequence). CDR3 size: 14 residues. V trimming: 0 bases; J trimming: 9 bases; junction bases outside the gene matches: 9. The CDR3 region is CAWSVLRSREAQYF. The CDR3, as DNA: TGTGCCTGGAGTGTACTCCGATCGCGGGAGGCCCAGTACTTC.

This clone was seen a few times. The chain recombines TRBV11-2 with TRBJ1-5, with 8 nucleotides matching TRBD1. The V gene's germline CDR1 is SGHAT and CDR2 FQNNGV. J was trimmed by 6 bases and V by 5 bases; bases with no gene match: 6. This CDR3 spans 14 amino acids. The CDR3 DNA reads as TGTGCCAGCAGCCTGGACAGGGAGCCTCAGCCCCAGCATTTT. Its translation: CASSLDREPQPQHF.

Note on this clone: Different DNA sequences within this sample yield the same CDR3. This rearrangement joins TRBV5-4 to TRBJ2-5, with 9 bases aligning to TRBD2. V shed 4 bases, J shed 1 base, and the junction held 2 bases outside the gene matches. The CDR3 covers 14 residues. Germline V CDR1 and CDR2: SGHNT, YYREEE (reference sequence). Here the CDR3 DNA reads TGTGCCAGCAGCCTAGCGGGGACCCAAGAGACCCAGTACTTC. This sequence encodes CASSLAGTQETQYF.

This sequence joins TRBV6-5 and TRBJ1-5; D is unresolved. The V end lost 6 bases, the J end lost 11 bases, and 20 bases lay between the germline ends. The length of the CDR3 is 14 residues. Per the germline V gene, CDR1 is MNHEY and CDR2 is SVGAGI. CDR3 in amino acids: CASRADRLRWAQHF. DNA for the CDR3: TGTGCCAGCAGAGCCGACCGCCTGAGGTGGGCCCAGCATTTT.

The chain couples TRBV7-9 to TRBJ2-3; D is unresolved. The germline V and J ends were trimmed by 3 bases and 2 bases, with 3 bases remaining between them. CDR3 length: 12 residues. The germline V gene has CDR1 SEHNR and CDR2 FQNEAQ (reference sequence). The CDR3 sequence is CASSLDTDTQYF. The CDR3 DNA sequence: TGTGCCAGCAGCTTGGACACAGATACGCAGTATTTT.